The TCR beta chain described here comes from a study of cytomegalovirus exposure and HLA in healthy donors. The V gene end was trimmed by 8 bases and the J gene end by 3 bases; junction bases not matched to a gene: 6. CDR1 is MNHNS and CDR2 is SASEGT in the germline V gene. The length of the CDR3 is 13 residues. 13 Jbeta primers and 60 Vbeta primers were used for the PCR. Data came from immunoSEQ multiplex PCR; TCRdb stores just in-frame clones and leaves some out. Found here are about 140,000 clones, over 60% of them singletons; the top ten hold approximately 1.5%. Only a few counts were recorded for this clone.

Sequencing was done on a sample of PBMCs. This receptor was taken from a woman in her 30s in good health and CMV-seronegative. The V gene is TRBV6-1, the J gene TRBJ2-7, with 8 bases aligning to TRBD1. CDR3 sequence: CASSADRDYEQYF. The CDR3 DNA reads TGTGCCAGCTCCGCGGACAGGGACTACGAGCAGTACTTC.